This is a list of T cell receptor beta chains from one sample in a study of cytomegalovirus exposure and HLA in healthy donors. Some clones are missing from TCRdb's copy, which holds only in-frame ones; the method was immunoSEQ multiplex PCR. The sample has some 140,000 clones; around 82% are singletons. The source material was PBMCs. Receptors were obtained from a man in his fifties in good health and CMV-seronegative. CDR3s include the opening cysteine and the closing phenylalanine or tryptophan. The D gene is left open where the match is weak. Only part of the rows carry a size: once, few, many, or a class if the clone is expanded.

d_call clone_size j_call v_call cdr3_nt cdr3_aa
TRBD1 . TRBJ2-3 TRBV9 TGTGCCAGCAGCGCCACAGGGGTTGCAGATACGCAGTATTTT CASSATGVADTQYF
TRBD1 . TRBJ2-7 TRBV28 TGTGCCAGCAGTTCGGGACAGGGGGTGACCTACGAGCAGTACTTC CASSSGQGVTYEQYF
TRBD1 . TRBJ1-4 TRBV25-1 TGTGCCAGCAGTGGACAGGGGTTTGAAAAACTGTTTTTT CASSGQGFEKLFF
. . TRBJ2-6 TRBV19 TGTGCCAGTAGTGCCATGAGCTCTGGGGCCAACGTCCTGACTTTC CASSAMSSGANVLTF
. . TRBJ2-4 TRBV7-9 TGTGCCAGCAGCTTAGGGACTGGGAACATTCAGTACTTC CASSLGTGNIQYF
. . TRBJ1-3 TRBV9 TGTGCCAGCAGCCCAAGCAGCGCCTCTGGAAACACCATATATTTT CASSPSSASGNTIYF
TRBD2 . TRBJ2-7 TRBV29-1 TGCAGCGTTTTAGGCGGGAGCTCCTACGAGCAGTACTTC CSVLGGSSYEQYF
TRBD1 few TRBJ1-3 TRBV29-1 TGCAGCGTTGGGGACAGGGCTGGAAACACCATATATTTT CSVGDRAGNTIYF
. few TRBJ2-5 TRBV7-2 TGTGCCAGCAGCTTAGGTAGATCGGAGACCCAGTACTTC CASSLGRSETQYF
. . TRBJ2-7 TRBV28 TGTGCCACCACCGGAATCCCCCTAACTAACGAGCAGTACTTC CATTGIPLTNEQYF
. few TRBJ1-1 TRBV5-1 TGCGCCAGCAGCTTGGATGGAGCCCTGAACACTGAAGCTTTCTTT CASSLDGALNTEAFF
. . TRBJ1-5 TRBV30 TGTGCCTGGAGCCCAAGCCCCGGGATCTATCAGCCCCAGCATTTT CAWSPSPGIYQPQHF
TRBD2 . TRBJ2-1 TRBV12-5 TGTGCTAGTGGTTTGGCCTCGGTCGGGACTATCCCCAATGAGCAGTTCTTC CASGLASVGTIPNEQFF
TRBD1 . TRBJ1-2 TRBV19 TGTGCCAGTAGTATCCAGGGGGCCGGCTATGGCTACACCTTC CASSIQGAGYGYTF
TRBD1 . TRBJ2-2 TRBV5-1 TGCGCCAGCAGCTTAACCGGGACAGGCACCGGGGAGCTGTTTTTT CASSLTGTGTGELFF
TRBD1 . TRBJ2-7 TRBV15 TGTGCCACCAGCACCCGGGACAGACCCTACGAGCAGTACTTC CATSTRDRPYEQYF
. . TRBJ2-5 TRBV27 TGTGCCAGCGCTACTAGGAGGTGGGAGACCCAGTACTTC CASATRRWETQYF
. . TRBJ2-1 TRBV28 TGTGCCAGCAGTTCTCCGGGATCCTACAATGAGCAGTTCTTC CASSSPGSYNEQFF
TRBD1 . TRBJ1-1 TRBV5-1 TGCGCCAGCAGCTTCCGACAGGGCGGGCTGAACACTGAAGCTTTCTTT CASSFRQGGLNTEAFF
TRBD1 . TRBJ2-1 TRBV6-5 TGTGCCACCAAATCCGGGACAGGGTTTTACAATGAGCAGTTCTTC CATKSGTGFYNEQFF
TRBD1 few TRBJ1-5 TRBV5-5 TGTGCCAGCAGCGCCCGGGACAGGGCTCCCCAGCATTTT CASSARDRAPQHF
TRBD2 . TRBJ2-3 TRBV30 TGTGCCTGGAGTCCTGGACTAGCGGGCACAGATACGCAGTATTTT CAWSPGLAGTDTQYF
TRBD2 . TRBJ2-7 TRBV2 TGTGCCAGCAGTGAAGTGTTAGCGGGAGAGGAGCAGTACTTC CASSEVLAGEEQYF
TRBD1 once TRBJ1-2 TRBV5-4 TGTGCCAGCAGCGCGGACAGGGGATATGGCTACACCTTC CASSADRGYGYTF
. . TRBJ1-1 TRBV28 TGTGCCAGCAGTACGGGGGGGAGGGTTACTGAAGCTTTCTTT CASSTGGRVTEAFF
. once TRBJ2-3 TRBV29-1 TGCAGCGTTGTACTCAGCACAGATACGCAGTATTTT CSVVLSTDTQYF